The T cell receptor (beta chain) under discussion was sequenced for a study of T cells in tuberculosis. Across the whole study: This South African cohort compared adolescents with or without latent tuberculosis against adults with active tuberculosis.

Only in-frame clones appear in the TCRdb table, and some are missing; sequencing was by immunoSEQ multiplex PCR. The table has tens of thousands of clones, under 95% seen once. Time point meaning: new active TB diagnosis, blood taken before or within 7 days of starting treatment. The CDR3 runs 13 residues. Germline CDR1 is SNHLY and CDR2 is FYNNEI. V was pared by 5 bases and J by 7 bases, with 14 bases between. This chain links TRBV2 with TRBJ1-2; D is undetermined. This specimen was PBMCs, taken at tuberculosis diagnosis. This sequence originates from an adult with tuberculosis. CDR3 in amino acids: CASSRGYILGYTF. The CDR3 nucleotides read TGTGCCAGCAGTCGCGGATATATCCTTGGCTACACCTTC. Together with reference TRBV2 and TRBJ1-2, the CDR3 gives the full variable domain: EPEVTQTPSHQVTQMGQEVILRCVPISNHLYFYWYRQILGQKVEFLVSFYNNEISEKSEIFDDQFSVERPDGSNFTLKIRSTKLEDSAMYFCASSRGYILGYTFGSGTRLTVV.